This T cell receptor beta chain was sequenced during a study of response to subunit inactivated influenza vaccine. TCRdb fed the RT-PCR reads into MiXCR, producing one record per CDR3 protein. The sample holds about 540,000 distinct CDR3 sequences, roughly 23% seen once. V lost 0 bases to trimming and J lost 7 bases, with 4 bases between them. CDR3 length: 12 residues. Per the germline V gene, CDR1 is LNHNV and CDR2 is YYDKDF (reference sequence). Separately, the same data were catalogued under a study of T cells expressing NK-cell markers. This second study notes: For TCR beta, cDNA was produced by 5'RACE template switching with UMIs. The TCR beta repertoires originated in sorted CD3+CD56+NKG2C+, CD3+CD56+NKG2C- and CD3+CD56-NKG2C+ T cells.

The starting material was CD4+ T cells sorted from PBMCs, obtained about 12 days after vaccination. The receptor's source is a man between 50 and 59 years old who received an inactivated influenza vaccine. This sequence joins TRBV15 and TRBJ2-1; D uncertain. CDR3 amino acids: CATSRDFNEQFF. CDR3 in DNA: TGTGCCACCAGCAGAGATTTTAATGAGCAGTTCTTC.